The 21 T cell receptor beta chains given below trace back to one sample, sequenced in a study of shared clonotypes between healthy human individuals. The assay was immunoSEQ multiplex PCR, and TCRdb's table has in-frame clones only and misses some. The sample includes a few million clones, just over 90% of them seen just once. The sequenced sample consisted of naive CD4+ T cells from PBMCs. The subset here: CD45RA+ positively selected. These receptors were collected from a man aged 18-30 years in good health. Some clones in this sample may be carry-over from other donors' samples.

CDR3: CASTLSGGGDTQYF. The CDR3 coding sequence is TGTGCCAGCACCCTCTCGGGGGGGGGAGATACGCAGTATTTT. The rearrangement links TRBV6-1 to TRBJ2-3; TRBD2 aligns across 8 bases. After removal of 7 bases from V and 5 bases from J, the junction contained 8 bases not matched to a gene. CDR3 length equals 14 residues. Germline V lookup: CDR1 MNHNS, CDR2 SASEGT.

The chain uses TRBV5-4 and TRBJ1-2; 9 positions match TRBD1. The CDR3 is 14 residues long. V shed 3 bases, J shed 6 bases, and the junction held 6 bases outside the gene matches. Germline CDR1 and CDR2: SGHNT and YYREEE (reference sequence). The CDR3 loop is CASSYGTGSDGYTF. The CDR3 bases are TGTGCCAGCAGCTATGGGACAGGGAGTGATGGCTACACCTTC.

This chain joins TRBV19 and TRBJ2-7, with TRBD1 matching over 7 bases. The CDR3 spans 15 residues. The germline V gene has CDR1 LNHDA and CDR2 SQIVND (reference sequence). Germline trimming cut 8 bases from V and 0 bases from J; bases unmatched to any gene: 10. CDR3 amino acids: CASRSPGQSSYEQYF. CDR3 DNA sequence: TGTGCCAGTCGAAGTCCGGGACAGAGCTCCTACGAGCAGTACTTC.

The chain recombines TRBV11-2 with TRBJ1-4; no clear D. Germline CDR1 and CDR2: SGHAT and FQNNGV. This CDR3 contains 14 residues. The V end was cut by 2 bases, the J end by 4 bases, with 8 bases between. The chain's CDR3 is CASSLWAVNEKLFF. The CDR3 DNA reads TGTGCCAGCAGCTTATGGGCGGTTAATGAAAAACTGTTTTTT.

This clone was observed once. The V call is TRBV5-1, the J call TRBJ1-2, with D unresolved. Germline V gene data show CDR1 as SGHRS and CDR2 as YFSETQ. The CDR3 sequence is 11 residues long. The V gene lost 4 bases and the J gene lost 8 bases, with 9 bases spanning the gap. The CDR3 sequence is CASSVPGGYTF. DNA for the CDR3: TGCGCCAGCAGCGTACCGGGAGGCTACACCTTC. Full variable domain (missing parts from reference TRBV5-1 and TRBJ1-2): KAGVTQTPRYLIKTRGQQVTLSCSPISGHRSVSWYQQTPGQGLQFLFEYFSETQRNKGNFPGRFSGRQFSNSRSEMNVSTLELGDSALYLCASSVPGGYTFGSGTRLTVV.

This clone has only one observation. The chain's CDR3 is CAWDRILSGNTIYF. The CDR3 coding sequence is TGTGCCTGGGACAGGATCCTCTCTGGAAACACCATATATTTT. The V and J genes are TRBV30 and TRBJ1-3, with D perhaps TRBD1 (6 bases). The CDR3 length is 14 residues. Trimming pared 5 bases from V and 0 bases from J, leaving 11 bases between. Germline V lookup: CDR1 GTSNPN, CDR2 SVGIG (reference sequence).

The V gene is TRBV5-1, the J gene TRBJ2-1; D tentatively reads TRBD1 or TRBD2 (5 bases each). V lost 0 bases to trimming and J lost 0 bases, with 13 bases between them. Germline CDR1 reads SGHRS; CDR2 reads YFSETQ. CDR3 length: 17 residues. Written as DNA, the CDR3 is TGCGCCAGCAGCTTGGGGGCCGGGGCGGCCTCCTACAATGAGCAGTTCTTC. Protein product: CASSLGAGAASYNEQFF.

V and J are TRBV14 and TRBJ2-5; 7 positions match TRBD1. The V segment lost 4 bases and the J segment 2 bases; nucleotides outside the gene matches: 4. CDR1 is SGHDN, CDR2 FVKESK, per germline. The CDR3 is 14 amino acids. CDR3 protein: CASSPGTAQETQYF. In DNA form, the CDR3 reads TGTGCCAGCAGCCCTGGGACAGCTCAAGAGACCCAGTACTTC.

The CDR3 DNA is TGCGCCAGCAGCTTCAATCAACAGGGGTTAGTAGCGTATGGCTACACCTTC. Translation: CASSFNQQGLVAYGYTF. The rearrangement joins TRBV5-1 to TRBJ1-2; 7 bases line up with TRBD1. Trimming at V came to 2 bases and at J to 5 bases, leaving 15 bases not matched to a gene. The CDR3 has 17 amino acids. Looked up from germline, CDR1 is SGHRS and CDR2 is YFSETQ.

The CDR3 protein is CASSNTHSGNTIYF. As DNA, the CDR3 is TGTGCCAGCAGCAATACCCACTCTGGAAACACCATATATTTT. This chain joins TRBV9 and TRBJ1-3; D ambiguous. Trimming left V 4 bases short and J 0 bases short, with 8 bases between. The CDR3 contains 14 residues. Germline V CDR1 and CDR2: SGDLS, YYNGEE.

This chain joins TRBV29-1 and TRBJ1-2, with a tentative D call TRBD1 (5 bases). Germline loops: CDR1 SQVTM, CDR2 ANQGSEA. The CDR3 runs to 12 residues. Trimming took off 7 bases at V and 4 bases at J, with 13 bases between the two ends. CDR3 in amino acids: CSADRGVYGYTF. CDR3 sequence (DNA): TGCAGCGCCGACCGGGGCGTCTATGGCTACACCTTC.

The CDR3 loop reads CATLEAGTVNTEAFF. The DNA of the CDR3 is TGTGCCACCCTCGAGGCCGGGACAGTGAACACTGAAGCTTTCTTT. This rearrangement joins TRBV27 to TRBJ1-1; 7 positions match TRBD1. V lost 10 bases to trimming and J lost 0 bases; unmatched junction nucleotides: 11. Germline-derived CDR1 and CDR2 are MNHEY and SMNVEV (reference sequence). The CDR3 length is 15 residues.

The V gene is TRBV27, the J gene TRBJ2-1; 9 bases match TRBD2. The V and J ends lost 0 bases and 7 bases, in that order; junction bases with no gene match: 13. Per the germline V gene, CDR1 is MNHEY and CDR2 is SMNVEV (reference sequence). This CDR3 region has 18 residues. DNA of the CDR3: TGTGCCAGCAGTTTATCATACCTCTGGGCGGGAGGGCGGAATGAGCAGTTCTTC. Amino acids: CASSLSYLWAGGRNEQFF.

This clone was observed a single time. This sequence joins TRBV5-1 and TRBJ2-2, with 8 nucleotides matching TRBD1. The trim removed 4 bases at V and 6 bases at J, leaving 8 bases unmatched. Germline assignment: CDR1 SGHRS and CDR2 YFSETQ. The length of the CDR3 is 15 residues. The CDR3 region is CASSLGTGIPGELFF. The CDR3 DNA follows: TGCGCCAGCAGCCTCGGGACAGGAATTCCCGGGGAGCTGTTTTTT.

This chain joins TRBV6-5 and TRBJ1-1, with D perhaps matching TRBD1 (5 bases). The CDR3 sequence is 15 residues long. V was clipped by 4 bases and J by 5 bases, with 17 bases between them. In germline, CDR1 is MNHEY, CDR2 SVGAGI. The CDR3 sequence is CASSFWGTRGTEAFF. The CDR3 DNA reads TGTGCCAGCAGTTTTTGGGGGACCCGGGGAACTGAAGCTTTCTTT.

This chain connects TRBV7-8 to TRBJ2-5; TRBD2 might be the D (7 bases). Germline assignment: CDR1 SGHVS and CDR2 FQNEAQ. The CDR3 consists of 16 residues. V dropped 0 bases and J dropped 4 bases, with 15 bases sitting between them. The CDR3 nucleotides are TGTGCCAGCAGCTTAGCCCCCGGGGGAGGGGGAGAGACCCAGTACTTC. It codes for CASSLAPGGGGETQYF.

The J gene is TRBJ2-2, the V gene TRBV30; maybe TRBD1 (5 bases). The CDR3 runs 13 residues. Germline values: CDR1 GTSNPN, CDR2 SVGIG (reference sequence). Trimming took off 7 bases at V and 4 bases at J, with 13 bases between the two ends. In nucleotides, the CDR3 is TGTGCCTTTGGCAGGGTGTCCACCGGGGAGCTGTTTTTT. Translating gives CAFGRVSTGELFF.

CDR3 sequence reads: CATSNGGYSNQPQHF. For the CDR3, the DNA is TGTGCCACATCAAACGGGGGATATAGCAATCAGCCCCAGCATTTT. The J gene is TRBJ1-5, the V gene TRBV28; tentatively, D is TRBD1 (5 bases). Germline lookup yields CDR1 MDHEN and CDR2 SYDVKM. The CDR3 is 15 amino acids. The V end lost 10 bases, the J end lost 0 bases, and 16 bases lay between the germline ends.

The rearrangement joins TRBV19 to TRBJ1-2; TRBD1 matches at 9 bases. CDR3 length: 15 residues. The germline gives CDR1 LNHDA, CDR2 SQIVND (reference sequence). The J segment lost 8 bases and the V segment lost 6 bases, leaving 13 bases of the junction unmatched. CDR3 amino acids: CASRGTGRDLAGYTF. In DNA form, the CDR3 reads TGTGCCAGTAGGGGGACAGGGCGGGATCTCGCCGGCTACACCTTC.

V usage is TRBV27 and J usage is TRBJ2-3; no firm D call. The CDR3 is 13 amino acids. The germline V and J ends were trimmed by 7 bases and 6 bases, with 14 bases remaining between them. Germline-derived CDR1 and CDR2 are MNHEY and SMNVEV (reference sequence). In DNA form, the CDR3 reads TGTGCCAGCACCATGAAAGTGGCGGATACGCAGTATTTT. Translated, it gives CASTMKVADTQYF.

Concerning this clone itself: Distinct nucleotide sequences in the sample also encode this CDR3. The chain has TRBV27 and TRBJ1-2; TRBD1 is a possible D gene (6 bases). Germline lookup yields CDR1 MNHEY and CDR2 SMNVEV (reference sequence). The CDR3 length is 14 residues. With 0 bases removed from V and 5 bases from J, the gap between germline ends came to 10 bases. The CDR3 sequence: CASSLSRQGYGYTF. CDR3 nucleotide sequence: TGTGCCAGCAGTTTATCGAGGCAGGGGTATGGCTACACCTTC.